The subject of this entry is one T cell receptor beta chain. Data came from immunoSEQ multiplex PCR; TCRdb stores just in-frame clones and leaves some out. The sample has around 320,000 clones, approximately 91% seen once. This entry comes from a study of blood T cell repertoires in COVID-19. About the study: In each case, the material was cDNA or gDNA derived from T cells, B-cell-depleted T cells, or PBMCs.

V was shortened by 3 bases and J by 5 bases, with 14 bases between the two germline ends. Germline V gene sequence: CDR1 SGDLS, CDR2 YYNGEE. This CDR3 spans 14 amino acids. The rearrangement uses TRBV9 and TRBJ1-2, with D possibly being TRBD1 (5 bases). The TCR originated in a woman in her twenties or thirties who had been exposed to COVID-19. The sequenced material came from PBMCs or T cells enriched from blood (not recorded which). The CDR3 spells CASSAGDSRYGYTF. CDR3 coding DNA: TGTGCCAGCAGCGCCGGGGACTCGCGGTATGGCTACACCTTC.